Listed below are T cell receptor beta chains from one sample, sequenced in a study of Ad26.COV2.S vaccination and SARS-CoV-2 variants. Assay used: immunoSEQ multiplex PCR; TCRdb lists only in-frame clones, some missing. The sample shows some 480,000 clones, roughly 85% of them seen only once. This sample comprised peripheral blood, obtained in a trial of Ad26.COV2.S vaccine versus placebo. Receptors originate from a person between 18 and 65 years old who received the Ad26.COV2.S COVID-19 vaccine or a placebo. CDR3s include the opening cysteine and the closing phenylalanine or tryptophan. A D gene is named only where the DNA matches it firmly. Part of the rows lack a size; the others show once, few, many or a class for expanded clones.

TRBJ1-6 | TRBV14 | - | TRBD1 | TGTGCCAGCAGCCACGGGACAGGGGTTCTTAGGAGGAATTCACCCCTCCACTTT | CASSHGTGVLRRNSPLHF
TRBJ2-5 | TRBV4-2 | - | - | TGTGCCAGCAGCCCCTTCAGGGCAGCAAACCAAGAGACCCAGTACTTC | CASSPFRAANQETQYF
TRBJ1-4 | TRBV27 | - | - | TGTGCCAGCAGTTTAGGAGGGGGTGGTGAAAAACTGTTTTTT | CASSLGGGGEKLFF
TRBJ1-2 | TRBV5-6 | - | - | TGTGCCAGCAGCCTTCAAGGGGGTTATGGCTACACCTTC | CASSLQGGYGYTF
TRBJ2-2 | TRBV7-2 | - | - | TGTGCCAGCAGGGGCGTGATGACCGGGGAGCTGTTTTTT | CASRGVMTGELFF
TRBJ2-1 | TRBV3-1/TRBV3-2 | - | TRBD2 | TGTGCCAGCAGCCTCCGCAGGATGAGCGGGAGGAGGAATGAGCAGTTCTTC | CASSLRRMSGRRNEQFF
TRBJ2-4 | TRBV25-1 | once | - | TGTGCCAGCAGTGAAGGTGGCAACCAAGCCAAAAACATTCAGTACTTC | CASSEGGNQAKNIQYF
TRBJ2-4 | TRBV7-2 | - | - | TGTGCCAGCAGCTTAGATACTAGATTATCAAGCATTCAGTACTTC | CASSLDTRLSSIQYF
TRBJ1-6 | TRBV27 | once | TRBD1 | TGTGCCAGTAGGACAGGGCCAAGCTCCTATAATTCACCCCTCCACTTT | CASRTGPSSYNSPLHF
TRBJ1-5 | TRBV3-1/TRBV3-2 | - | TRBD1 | TGTGCCAGCAGCCAATTGCCGGGACAGGTGGGCCTTGGTTGCAATCAGCCCCAGCATTTT | CASSQLPGQVGLGCNQPQHF
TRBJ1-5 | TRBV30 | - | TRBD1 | TGTGCCTGGAGTAAAGGGGACAGGGCTAATCAGCCCCAGCATTTT | CAWSKGDRANQPQHF
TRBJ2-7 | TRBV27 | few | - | TGTGCCAGCAGAGATACGGGAGCCTCCTACGAGCAGTACTTC | CASRDTGASYEQYF
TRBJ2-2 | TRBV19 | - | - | TGTGCCAGTAGTATAGTAGGAGCGGAGCCATACACCGGGGAGCTGTTTTTT | CASSIVGAEPYTGELFF
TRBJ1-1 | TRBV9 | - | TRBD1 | TGTGCCAGCAGCGTATCCGGGACAGGGTCTTTAGCTTTCTTT | CASSVSGTGSLAFF
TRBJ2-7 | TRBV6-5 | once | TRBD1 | TGTGCCAGCAGCCGACTCCGGGACAGGGGGCTCTTACAGTACTTC | CASSRLRDRGLLQYF
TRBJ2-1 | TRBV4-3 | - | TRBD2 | TGCGCCAGCAGCCAAGAGCTAGCGGCCTACAATGAGCAGTTCTTC | CASSQELAAYNEQFF
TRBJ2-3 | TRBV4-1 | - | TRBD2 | TGCGCCAGCAGCCAACTAGCGGGAGAGGGGACCACAGATACGCAGTATTTT | CASSQLAGEGTTDTQYF
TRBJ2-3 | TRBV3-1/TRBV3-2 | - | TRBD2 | TGTGCCAGCAGCCCATTAGCGGGAGGGACCAGCCTTAACACAGATACGCAGTATTTT | CASSPLAGGTSLNTDTQYF
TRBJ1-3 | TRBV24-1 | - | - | TGTGCCACCAAAGACGGCCCTGGAAACACCATATATTTT | CATKDGPGNTIYF
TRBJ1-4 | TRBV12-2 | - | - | TGTGCAAGTCGCTTAAAGGCGCAGGGAGAAGAAAAACTGTTTTTT | CASRLKAQGEEKLFF
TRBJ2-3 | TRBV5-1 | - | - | TGCGCCAGCCGCAGAACAGATACGCAGTATTTT | CASRRTDTQYF
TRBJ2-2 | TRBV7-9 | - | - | TGTGCCAGCAGCTTTATGAGGAACACCGGGGAGCTGTTTTTT | CASSFMRNTGELFF
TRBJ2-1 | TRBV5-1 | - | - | TGCGCCAGCAGCACTGACACTTCTAGCGTCCCGGGTGAGCAGTTCTTC | CASSTDTSSVPGEQFF
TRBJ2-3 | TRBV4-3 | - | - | TGCGCCAGCAGCCAAGTAGGGGGGGTTACGCAGTATTTT | CASSQVGGVTQYF
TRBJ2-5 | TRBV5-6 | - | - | TGTGCCAGCAGCTTACTCCAAGGGGGGGAGACCCAGTACTTC | CASSLLQGGETQYF
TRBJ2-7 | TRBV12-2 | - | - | TGTGCAAGTCACCCCGGTGTGCGTCCCTACGAGCAGTACTTC | CASHPGVRPYEQYF
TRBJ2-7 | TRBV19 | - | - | TGTGCCAGCTCTCCGGTCGACACCCCTCGGGAGCAGTACTTC | CASSPVDTPREQYF